The 9 T cell receptor beta chains given below trace back to one sample, sequenced in a study of T cells after yellow fever vaccination. From the 5' RACE reads, TCRdb called clonotypes with MiXCR, one entry per CDR3 protein. The data contain 250,000 to 350,000 distinct CDR3 sequences, approximately 8% of them seen just once; the ten biggest clones take up 3% to 4%. The sample here was CD4+ T cells sorted from PBMCs, taken 5 days after the yellow fever booster vaccination. The receptors stem from a man between 18 and 35 years old who received the YFV17D yellow fever vaccine.

This clonotype was found many times. The genes are TRBV3-1 and TRBJ2-2; D unresolved. Deletions cut 4 bases from V and 0 bases from J, with 12 bases between. Germline CDR1 and CDR2: LGHDT and YNNKEL (reference sequence). The CDR3 consists of 16 residues. CDR3 coding DNA: TGTGCCAGCAGCCCCATCGATTTCGCGAACACCGGGGAGCTGTTTTTT. Protein sequence: CASSPIDFANTGELFF.

The V gene is TRBV6-5, the J gene TRBJ2-3; D gene uncertain. The CDR3 extends over 15 amino acids. CDR1 is MNHEY and CDR2 is SVGAGI in the germline V gene. V was clipped by 6 bases and J by 2 bases, with 15 bases between them. The CDR3, as DNA: TGTGCCAGCAGCTCCGCGTCTACTAACACAGATACGCAGTATTTT. Protein: CASSSASTNTDTQYF.

The rearrangement uses TRBV20-1 and TRBJ1-2, with D possibly being TRBD1 (5 bases). Germline assignment: CDR1 DFQATT and CDR2 SNEGSKA (reference sequence). There are 16 residues in the CDR3. Trimming stripped 7 bases from V and 5 bases from J, with 26 bases between. The CDR3 coding sequence is TGCAGTGGTAAAAGCGGGTACTACGACAGAGAATATGGCTACACCTTC. Amino acids: CSGKSGYYDREYGYTF.

In this sample, this clonotype turned up a few times. The CDR3 DNA follows: TGTGCCAGCAGTTACTCGGGGACAACTAGCACAGATACGCAGTATTTT. Protein product: CASSYSGTTSTDTQYF. The J gene is TRBJ2-3, the V gene TRBV6-5, with a possible D match to TRBD1 (6 bases). This CDR3 region has 16 residues. The V gene lost 0 bases and the J gene lost 0 bases, with 10 bases spanning the gap. From germline, CDR1 is MNHEY and CDR2 SVGAGI.

This clonotype was counted ten times or more. The chain carries TRBV4-3 and TRBJ2-5; 7 nucleotides match TRBD2. After removal of 4 bases from V and 4 bases from J, the junction contained 3 bases not matched to a gene. The length of the CDR3 is 13 residues. In germline, CDR1 is LGHNA, CDR2 YSLEER. Here the CDR3 DNA reads TGCGCCAGCAGCCGGAGCGGGGTAGAGACCCAGTACTTC. Translated: CASSRSGVETQYF.

This CDR3 is CASSRTGGNEKLFF. Here the CDR3 DNA reads TGTGCCAGCAGCCGGACAGGGGGTAATGAAAAACTGTTTTTT. The gene calls are TRBV12-3 or TRBV12-4 and TRBJ1-4; TRBD1 matches 10 bases. V was clipped by 6 bases and J by 4 bases; unmatched bases: 2. The CDR3 totals 14 residues.

This clonotype was counted between two and nine times. V is TRBV7-2 and J is TRBJ2-4; tentative D call: TRBD1 (6 bases). V gave up 5 bases and J gave up 7 bases, with 18 bases separating them. Per germline, CDR1 SGHTA and CDR2 FQGNSA. This CDR3 comprises 15 residues. For the CDR3, the DNA is TGTGCCAGCAGCCCCCAAGTCACAGGGTGGAACATTCAGTACTTC. Its protein product is CASSPQVTGWNIQYF.

This clonotype was observed at least ten times. The chain has TRBV20-1 and TRBJ2-2; tentatively, D is TRBD2 (5 bases). From germline, CDR1 is DFQATT and CDR2 SNEGSKA (reference sequence). CDR3 length: 14 amino acids. The germline V and J ends were trimmed by 0 bases and 6 bases, with 11 bases remaining between them. The CDR3 DNA reads as TGCAGTGCTAGAGATCTAGCTGGATCCGGGGAGCTGTTTTTT. This codes for CSARDLAGSGELFF.

This clonotype was observed a few times. The genes are TRBV27 and TRBJ1-1, with D unclear. The CDR3 is made up of 15 amino acids. Germline V gene data show CDR1 as MNHEY and CDR2 as SMNVEV (reference sequence). V was trimmed by 7 bases and J by 4 bases, leaving 19 bases between them. CDR3 sequence: CASTTRSAISTEAFF. CDR3 sequence (DNA): TGTGCCAGCACCACCCGGTCAGCGATTTCCACTGAAGCTTTCTTT.